This T cell receptor (beta chain) derives from a study of blood T cell repertoires in COVID-19. Across the whole study: Sources were T cells, B-cell-depleted T cells, or PBMCs; the material itself was cDNA or gDNA.

The germline V and J ends were trimmed by 3 bases and 6 bases, with 8 bases remaining between them. The CDR3 loop spans 13 amino acids. Germline values: CDR1 WSHSY, CDR2 SAAADI. Per the original methods: Amplification with reference gene primers provided the estimates of nucleated cell counts. Sequencing used immunoSEQ multiplex PCR; TCRdb keeps in-frame clones, though not all of them. V and J calls plus clone size are reproduced from that table; the DNA served to infer D and trimming. Among approximately 31,000 clones listed, about 92% were seen once. The chain has TRBV10-2 and TRBJ2-2; possible D gene TRBD2, 5 bases. The sequence was obtained from a male donor with active COVID-19. The sequenced sample was peripheral blood. In DNA form, the CDR3 reads TGCGCCAGCAGTGACCAGCGGCCCGGGGAGCTGTTTTTT. Translation: CASSDQRPGELFF.